The 15 T cell receptor beta chains below all came from one sample that was sequenced in a study of cytomegalovirus exposure and HLA in healthy donors. Vbeta (60) and Jbeta (13) primers were used in the PCR. Clones were sequenced by immunoSEQ multiplex PCR, and TCRdb holds only the in-frame ones, with some missing. The sample lists around 70,000 clones, 65% to 85% seen once, with roughly 4.4% in the top ten. Input material: PBMCs. These TCRs come from a man between 60 and 75 years old in good health and CMV-seropositive.

This clone occurred a few times. CDR3 sequence reads: CASTSTGTGYNEQFF. Written as DNA, the CDR3 is TGTGCCAGTACCTCGACCGGGACAGGTTACAATGAGCAGTTCTTC. The rearrangement links TRBV19 to TRBJ2-1, with 8 bases identical to TRBD1. CDR1 is LNHDA, CDR2 SQIVND, per germline (reference sequence). Trimming cost V 7 bases and J 4 bases; bases outside gene matches: 9. The CDR3 length is 15 residues.

In its sample, this clone was seen once. DNA for the CDR3: TGTGCCAGCAGCATCGGAGGGTTAGGGAACACCGGGGAGCTGTTTTTT. Translating it yields CASSIGGLGNTGELFF. The chain joins TRBV9 to TRBJ2-2, with D perhaps matching TRBD2 (6 bases). The CDR3 covers 16 residues. Germline lookup yields CDR1 SGDLS and CDR2 YYNGEE. V lost 4 bases to trimming and J lost 1 base, with 14 bases between them.

The chain employs TRBV30 and TRBJ1-3; 7 bases are a match to TRBD1. The germline V gene has CDR1 GTSNPN and CDR2 SVGIG (reference sequence). The CDR3 extends over 14 amino acids. Trimming at V came to 4 bases and at J to 3 bases, leaving 6 bases not matched to a gene. CDR3 sequence reads: CAWTGNRGGNTIYF. The CDR3 DNA reads as TGTGCCTGGACTGGAAACAGGGGTGGAAACACCATATATTTT.

The chain has TRBV10-2 and TRBJ2-1; 13 bases map to TRBD2. V gave up 4 bases and J gave up 6 bases; unmatched junction bases: 0. Germline CDR1 WSHSY, CDR2 SAAADI. CDR3 size: 14 residues. The CDR3 DNA follows: TGCGCCAGCAGTGGGACTAGCGGGAGCAATGAGCAGTTCTTC. This translates into CASSGTSGSNEQFF.

The chain carries TRBV7-9 and TRBJ1-4, with TRBD1 matching over 7 bases. The CDR3 length is 14 residues. J was trimmed by 5 bases and V by 4 bases; bases with no gene match: 4. Germline CDR1 reads SEHNR; CDR2 reads FQNEAQ (reference sequence). The CDR3 nucleotides are TGTGCCAGCAGCTCGGGACAGCCAAATGAAAAACTGTTTTTT. Encoded protein: CASSSGQPNEKLFF.

The V call is TRBV6-5, the J call TRBJ1-5, with 11 bases fitting TRBD1. The germline V gene has CDR1 MNHEY and CDR2 SVGAGI. Trimming took 6 bases from V and 1 from J; bases not matched to a gene: 2. The CDR3 covers 15 residues. CDR3 DNA: TGTGCCAGCAGCGGGACAGGGGGGAGCAATCAGCCCCAGCATTTT. Translated: CASSGTGGSNQPQHF.

This clone was detected only once. The V call is TRBV13, the J call TRBJ2-3; D remains ambiguous. The germline V gene has CDR1 PRHDT and CDR2 FYEKMQ (reference sequence). The CDR3 covers 15 residues. V lost 1 base and J 0 bases, leaving 8 bases between the germline ends. The CDR3 DNA sequence: TGTGCCAGCAGCTTAGCCTCGGGTAGCACAGATACGCAGTATTTT. This codes for CASSLASGSTDTQYF.

CDR3 region: CASSISYEGGQPQHF. The CDR3 DNA follows: TGTGCCAGTAGTATTAGTTATGAAGGGGGTCAGCCCCAGCATTTT. This chain uses TRBV19 with TRBJ1-5; a possible D gene is TRBD1 (6 bases). CDR1 and CDR2 (germline): LNHDA, SQIVND (reference sequence). V was shortened by 3 bases and J by 6 bases, with 15 bases between the two germline ends. The CDR3 runs 15 residues. The full variable domain, completed using reference TRBV19 and TRBJ1-5, is DGGITQSPKYLFRKEGQNVTLSCEQNLNHDAMYWYRQDPGQGLRLIYYSQIVNDFQKGDIAEGYSVSREKKESFPLTVTSAQKNPTAFYLCASSISYEGGQPQHFGDGTRLSIL.

The gene calls are TRBV29-1 and TRBJ1-5; the D gene is possibly TRBD1 (6 bases). Trimming took 7 bases from V and 4 from J, leaving 14 bases between them. This CDR3 has 13 residues. Germline V gives CDR1 SQVTM, CDR2 ANQGSEA. The DNA for the CDR3 is TGCAGCGGACTTGTAGACAGGAATCAGCCCCAGCATTTT. This translates into CSGLVDRNQPQHF. The variable domain in full, with the rest retrieved from reference TRBV29-1 and TRBJ1-5, is SAVISQKPSRDICQRGTSLTIQCQVDSQVTMMFWYRQQPGQSLTLIATANQGSEATYESGFVIDKFPISRPNLTFSTLTVSNMSPEDSSIYLCSGLVDRNQPQHFGDGTRLSIL.

This clone is labeled as medium-sized (0.01 to 0.1%). The rearrangement uses TRBV6-4 and TRBJ2-3, with 10 bases aligning to TRBD2. The CDR3 runs to 15 residues. The germline V gene has CDR1 MRHNA and CDR2 SNTAGT. The ends lost 3 bases at V and 3 bases at J; junction bases unmatched: 3. CDR3 nucleotides: TGTGCCAGCAGTGAGTCGACTAGCGGGACAGATACGCAGTATTTT. It codes for CASSESTSGTDTQYF.

This clone was observed a single time. V gene TRBV4-1 combines with J gene TRBJ2-2, with D perhaps matching TRBD2 (6 bases). V was trimmed by 8 bases and J by 0 bases, leaving 16 bases between them. This CDR3 contains 16 residues. Germline assignment: CDR1 MGHRA and CDR2 YSYEKL. The CDR3 nucleotides are TGCGCCAGCGGAGCCCGGGGAGGCCCGAACACCGGGGAGCTGTTTTTT. As protein: CASGARGGPNTGELFF.

The chain joins TRBV7-9 to TRBJ1-1; D gene uncertain. The CDR3 has 14 residues. Trimming shortened V by 3 bases and J by 0 bases, and 8 bases separated the two germline ends. The V gene's germline CDR1 is SEHNR and CDR2 FQNEAQ (reference sequence). As DNA, the CDR3 is TGTGCCAGCAGCTTGGCCATGCTGAACACTGAAGCTTTCTTT. Its protein product is CASSLAMLNTEAFF.

The genes are TRBV28 and TRBJ2-7; 9 bases are a match to TRBD1. The CDR3 covers 15 residues. Trimming at V came to 5 bases and at J to 1 base, leaving 6 bases not matched to a gene. Looked up from germline, CDR1 is MDHEN and CDR2 is SYDVKM. In nucleotides, the CDR3 is TGTGCCAGCAGTGGTACAGGGGGCGCGTCCTACGAGCAGTACTTC. This sequence encodes CASSGTGGASYEQYF.

The chain carries TRBV28 and TRBJ1-1; a possible D gene is TRBD1 (5 bases). This CDR3 region has 11 residues. CDR1 is MDHEN and CDR2 is SYDVKM in the germline V gene. Trimming shortened V by 6 bases and J by 7 bases, and 9 bases separated the two germline ends. The CDR3 reads CASSFRVEAFF. The CDR3 bases are TGTGCCAGCAGCTTCAGGGTTGAAGCTTTCTTT.

The gene calls are TRBV2 and TRBJ2-5, with unresolved D. With the DNA end fitting TRBJ2-7 better, the J assignment may be wrong. Looked up from germline, CDR1 is SNHLY and CDR2 is FYNNEI. The CDR3 consists of 14 residues. The CDR3 bases are TGTGCCAGCAGGGATGGGTCTAGCTCCTACGAGCAGTACTTC. It codes for CASRDGSSSYEQYF.